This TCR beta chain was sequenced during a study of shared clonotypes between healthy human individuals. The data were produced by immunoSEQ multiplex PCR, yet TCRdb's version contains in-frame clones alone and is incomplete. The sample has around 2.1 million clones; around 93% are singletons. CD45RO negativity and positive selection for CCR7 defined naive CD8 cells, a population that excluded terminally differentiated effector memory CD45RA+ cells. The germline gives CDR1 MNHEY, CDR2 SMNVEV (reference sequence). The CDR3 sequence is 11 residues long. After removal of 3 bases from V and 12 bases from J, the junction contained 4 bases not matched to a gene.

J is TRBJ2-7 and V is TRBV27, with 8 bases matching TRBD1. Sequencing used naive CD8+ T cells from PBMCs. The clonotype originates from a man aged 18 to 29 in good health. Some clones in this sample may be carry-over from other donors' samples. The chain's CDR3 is CASSLGTGRYF. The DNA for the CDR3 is TGTGCCAGCAGTTTGGGGACAGGACGGTACTTC.